What follows are 2 T cell receptor beta chains derived from one specimen sequenced in a study of CD8+CD57+ T cells in acquired aplastic anemia. Genomic DNA, the template, was used for profiling of the TCR beta VDJ and CDR3. Each CDR3 protein gets one entry after TCRdb re-called the reads with MiXCR. Among 160,000 or so distinct CDR3 sequences listed, 45% to 50% were seen once. Patients chosen for sequencing had shown CD8+CD57+ cell expansion by flow cytometry. The specimen sequenced was sorted CD4+, CD8+, or CD8+CD57+ T cells (not recorded which) from PBMCs. The receptors here all came from a human donor with aplastic anemia.

The chain is built from TRBV20-1 and TRBJ2-1, with 10 positions matching TRBD1. V dropped 3 bases and J dropped 0; count of bases not matched to a gene: 5. Per the germline V gene, CDR1 is DFQATT and CDR2 is SNEGSKA (reference sequence). The CDR3 is 16 amino acids. Here the CDR3 DNA reads TGCAGTGCTAGTTCGACAGGGGGCGGCTCCTACAATGAGCAGTTCTTC. This gives the protein CSASSTGGGSYNEQFF.

V usage is TRBV24-1 and J usage is TRBJ2-7; 8 bases line up with TRBD1. J gave up 5 bases and V 4 bases, and 6 bases lay outside the gene matches. The CDR3 length is 14 residues. The germline V gene encodes CDR1 KGHDR and CDR2 SFDVKD. The CDR3 DNA follows: TGTGCCACCAGTGACGGCAGGGGGCGGAACGAGCAGTACGTC. It is translated as CATSDGRGRNEQYV.